Following are 4 T cell receptor beta chains from one sample sequenced in a study of early stage breast cancer tumors. Data came from immunoSEQ multiplex PCR; TCRdb stores just in-frame clones and leaves some out. The data contain approximately 50,000 clones, about 74% of them singletons. The specimen was blood. The source is a person aged 25 to 39 with breast cancer.

V usage is TRBV11-3 and J usage is TRBJ2-1, with D uncertain. Germline V gives CDR1 SGHNT, CDR2 YENEEA. The CDR3 has 14 residues. V lost 1 base to trimming and J lost 5 bases, with 9 bases between them. CDR3 protein: CASSLGAVDNEQFF. The DNA for the CDR3 is TGTGCCAGCAGCTTAGGAGCAGTCGACAATGAGCAGTTCTTC.

This clone has only one observation. J is TRBJ2-3 and V is TRBV5-4; 8 bases map to TRBD2. This CDR3 spans 16 amino acids. In germline, CDR1 is SGHNT, CDR2 YYREEE (reference sequence). Unmatched junction bases numbered 7, after V lost 4 bases and J lost 0 bases. The CDR3, as DNA: TGTGCCAGCAGCCGAAAACTAGCGGTTAGCACAGATACGCAGTATTTT. It yields the protein CASSRKLAVSTDTQYF.

The V and J genes are TRBV30 and TRBJ2-1, with 10 bases identical to TRBD2. There are 17 residues in the CDR3. V shed 3 bases and J 4 bases; nucleotides not matched to a gene: 12. Per germline, CDR1 GTSNPN and CDR2 SVGIG (reference sequence). DNA for the CDR3: TGTGCCTGGAGAGAAGCTAGCGGGAGTAAAATATACAATGAGCAGTTCTTC. Protein: CAWREASGSKIYNEQFF.

Concerning this clone itself: At one boundary the junction diverges from the germline segment, which might be a read error. The gene calls are TRBV15 and TRBJ2-4; tentative D call: TRBD2 (6 bases). The CDR3 is 14 amino acids. Looked up from germline, CDR1 is LNHNV and CDR2 is YYDKDF (reference sequence). In DNA, the CDR3 is TGTGCCACCAGCAGAGTCCCAACCAGGATTAGGGAGGTCTTC. It codes for CATSRVPTRIREVF. The complete variable domain, with remaining parts taken from reference TRBV15 and TRBJ2-4, reads DAMVIQNPRYQVTQFGKPVTLSCSQTLNHNVMYWYQQKSSQAPKLLFHYYDKDFNNEADTPDNFQSRRPNTSFCFLDIRSPGLGDTAMYLCATSRVPTRIREVFGAGTRLSVL.